The entry that follows covers one TCR beta chain sequence. Its specificity is not known. A multiplex PCR was run with 60 Vbeta primers and 13 Jbeta primers. Assay: immunoSEQ multiplex PCR; the TCRdb copy retains only in-frame clones and omits some. The sample holds roughly 93,000 clones, more than 75% seen once. These data are taken from a study of cytomegalovirus exposure and HLA in healthy donors. Study outcomes and limitations: Published work reported that the classifier diagnosed cytomegalovirus status with high specificity and sensitivity. Previously analyzed data showed that most TCR beta V segments were productive at a frequency of about 87% or about 30%. Later analysis suggested links between common viral pathogens and several top significant clusters.

Donors in the study were healthy people who gave bone marrow. Germline CDR1 SGDLS, CDR2 YYNGEE. With 3 bases clipped from V and 4 bases from J, the junction kept 9 bases outside the gene matches. The CDR3 contains 15 residues. The clonotype was recovered from a human donor in good health. The genes are TRBV9 and TRBJ2-5, with 7 bases lining up with TRBD2. The sequencing input was PBMCs. The CDR3 nucleotides read TGTGCCAGCAGCGCATCCCCTGGGGGGGTAGAGACCCAGTACTTC. This sequence encodes CASSASPGGVETQYF.